A selection of T cell receptor beta chains follows, all from one sample in a study of blood T cell repertoires in COVID-19. TCRdb keeps only in-frame clones here, not all; method: immunoSEQ multiplex PCR. The sample has roughly 70,000 clones; roughly 89% are singletons. Sequencing was carried out using peripheral blood. The source is a woman older than 75 with acute or convalescent COVID-19. The CDR3 runs from the conserved cysteine through the conserved F or W. A D gene is named only where the DNA matches it firmly. Some rows have no size entry. The others give once, few or many, or a class for an expanded clone.

D,J,V,size,CDR3,DNA
NA,TRBJ1-1,TRBV7-8,NA,CASSPTSGAFF,TGTGCCAGCAGCCCGACGTCGGGGGCTTTCTTT
TRBD2,TRBJ2-1,TRBV6-1,NA,CASSERRTSGNGEQFF,TGTGCCAGCAGTGAAAGGAGGACTAGCGGGAATGGTGAGCAGTTCTTC
NA,TRBJ2-7,TRBV13,NA,CASSLRMGASSYEQYF,TGTGCCAGCAGCTTACGTATGGGGGCAAGCTCCTACGAGCAGTACTTC
TRBD2,TRBJ2-1,TRBV6-1,NA,CASSALAGGSRNEQFF,TGTGCCAGCAGTGCGCTAGCGGGGGGCTCTAGGAATGAGCAGTTCTTC
NA,TRBJ2-1,TRBV6-5,NA,CASRTQGWANNEQFF,TGTGCCAGCAGGACGCAGGGTTGGGCAAACAATGAGCAGTTCTTC
NA,TRBJ2-7,TRBV5-1,NA,CASSLGAPRPEQYF,TGCGCCAGCAGCTTGGGGGCCCCCCGCCCCGAGCAGTACTTC
TRBD2,TRBJ2-1,TRBV19,once,CASQLGGGKNEQFF,TGTGCCAGCCAGCTTGGGGGAGGGAAAAATGAGCAGTTCTTC
TRBD1,TRBJ1-1,TRBV18,NA,CASSPLTGVDAFF,TGTGCCAGCTCACCCCTAACAGGGGTTGATGCTTTCTTT
NA,TRBJ1-1,TRBV6-5,NA,CASRVGGILTEAFF,TGTGCCAGCAGGGTGGGAGGGATTCTTACTGAAGCTTTCTTT
NA,TRBJ2-7,TRBV18,NA,CASSPLDRGDEQYF,TGTGCCAGCTCGCCACTCGACAGAGGCGACGAGCAGTACTTC
NA,TRBJ1-3,TRBV6-2/TRBV6-3,NA,CASSSQVSGNTIYF,TGTGCCAGCAGTTCACAGGTTTCTGGAAACACCATATATTTT
NA,TRBJ2-7,TRBV6-5,NA,CASSYHKNSYEQYF,TGTGCCAGCAGTTACCACAAGAACTCCTACGAGCAGTACTTC
NA,TRBJ2-1,TRBV9,NA,CASSPGSYRVRGNEQFF,TGTGCCAGCAGCCCAGGGAGCTACAGGGTACGGGGCAATGAGCAGTTCTTC
TRBD2,TRBJ2-7,TRBV15,once,CATSRAVGTSGGEQYF,TGTGCCACCAGCAGGGCGGTAGGGACTAGCGGGGGGGAGCAGTACTTC
NA,TRBJ2-2,TRBV27,NA,CASSQPRVWGTGELFF,TGTGCCAGCAGTCAACCCAGGGTTTGGGGCACCGGGGAGCTGTTTTTT
TRBD1,TRBJ2-2,TRBV19,NA,CASSIGTGANTGELFF,TGTGCCAGTAGTATAGGGACAGGGGCGAACACCGGGGAGCTGTTTTTT
TRBD1,TRBJ2-7,TRBV27,NA,CASSPGQRVYEQYF,TGTGCCAGCAGCCCGGGACAGAGGGTCTACGAGCAGTACTTC
NA,TRBJ2-5,TRBV10-3,NA,CATNSGGETQYF,TGTGCCACAAATTCGGGTGGAGAGACCCAGTACTTC
NA,TRBJ2-7,TRBV19,NA,CASRRRDLADEQYF,TGTGCCAGTAGGAGACGGGACTTAGCCGACGAGCAGTACTTC
TRBD2,TRBJ2-1,TRBV11-2,NA,CASSAIAGGGPNEQFF,TGTGCCAGCAGCGCCATAGCGGGAGGAGGCCCCAATGAGCAGTTCTTC
TRBD2,TRBJ2-1,TRBV4-3,NA,CASSQAETSGQFF,TGCGCCAGCAGCCAAGCTGAGACTAGCGGGCAGTTCTTC
TRBD2,TRBJ2-3,TRBV10-3,NA,CATRTTIAGEDTDTQYF,TGTGCCACCCGAACCACTATAGCGGGGGAAGACACAGATACGCAGTATTTT
NA,TRBJ2-2,TRBV29-1,NA,CSVGRTGNTGELFF,TGCAGCGTGGGGAGGACAGGGAACACCGGGGAGCTGTTTTTT
TRBD2,TRBJ2-1,TRBV19,NA,CASSIARSGSAEQFF,TGTGCCAGTAGTATAGCCCGTAGCGGGAGCGCTGAGCAGTTCTTC
NA,TRBJ2-7,TRBV3-1/TRBV3-2,NA,CASSQDPGAIYEQYF,TGTGCCAGCAGCCAAGATCCGGGAGCCATCTACGAGCAGTACTTC
TRBD1,TRBJ2-5,TRBV7-9,NA,CASSRPGQGSRETQYF,TGTGCCAGCAGCCGCCCGGGACAGGGTTCTCGGGAGACCCAGTACTTC
TRBD1,TRBJ1-5,TRBV28,NA,CASRRLDRAGQPQHF,TGTGCCAGCAGGCGACTGGACAGGGCCGGGCAGCCCCAGCATTTT
TRBD1,TRBJ1-6,TRBV7-9,NA,CASSRWTGAVSPLHF,TGTGCCAGCAGCCGCTGGACAGGGGCGGTTTCACCCCTCCACTTT
TRBD1,TRBJ1-2,TRBV18,NA,CASSADRDYGYTF,TGTGCCAGCTCAGCGGACAGGGACTATGGCTACACCTTC
TRBD1,TRBJ1-3,TRBV15,NA,CATSRIQGAAGNTIYF,TGTGCCACCAGTCGCATTCAGGGGGCGGCTGGAAACACCATATATTTT
NA,TRBJ1-6,TRBV30,NA,CAWGEAGTRSPLHF,TGTGCCTGGGGGGAAGCGGGAACGCGATCACCCCTCCACTTT
TRBD1,TRBJ1-2,TRBV18,NA,CASSETGGVYGYTF,TGTGCCAGCTCCGAAACAGGGGGAGTCTATGGCTACACCTTC